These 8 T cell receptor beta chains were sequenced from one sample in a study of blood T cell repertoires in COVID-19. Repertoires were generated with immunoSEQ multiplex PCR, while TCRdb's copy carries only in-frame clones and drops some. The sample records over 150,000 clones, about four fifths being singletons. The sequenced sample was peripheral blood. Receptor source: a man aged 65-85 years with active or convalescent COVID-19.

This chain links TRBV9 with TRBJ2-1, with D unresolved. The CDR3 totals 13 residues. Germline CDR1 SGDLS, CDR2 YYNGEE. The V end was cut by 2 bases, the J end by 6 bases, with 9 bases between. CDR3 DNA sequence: TGTGCCAGCAGCGTTGGGCCTACCAATGAGCAGTTCTTC. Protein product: CASSVGPTNEQFF.

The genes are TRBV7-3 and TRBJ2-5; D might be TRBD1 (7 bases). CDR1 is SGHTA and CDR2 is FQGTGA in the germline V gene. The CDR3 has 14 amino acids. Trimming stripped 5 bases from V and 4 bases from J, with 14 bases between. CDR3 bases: TGTGCCAGCAGCGCAGGAGGGGGCGTAGAGACCCAGTACTTC. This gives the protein CASSAGGGVETQYF.

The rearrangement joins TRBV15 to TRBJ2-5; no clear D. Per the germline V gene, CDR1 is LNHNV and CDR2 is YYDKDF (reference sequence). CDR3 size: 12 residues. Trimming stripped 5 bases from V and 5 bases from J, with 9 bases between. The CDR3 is CATSGFQETQYF. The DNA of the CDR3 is TGTGCCACCAGCGGCTTTCAGGAGACCCAGTACTTC.

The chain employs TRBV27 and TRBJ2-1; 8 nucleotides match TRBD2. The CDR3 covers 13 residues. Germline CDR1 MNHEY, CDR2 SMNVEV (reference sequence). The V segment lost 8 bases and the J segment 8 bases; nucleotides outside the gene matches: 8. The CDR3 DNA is TGTGCCAGCGGGAAAGCGGGAGAGGATGAGCAGTTCTTC. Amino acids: CASGKAGEDEQFF.

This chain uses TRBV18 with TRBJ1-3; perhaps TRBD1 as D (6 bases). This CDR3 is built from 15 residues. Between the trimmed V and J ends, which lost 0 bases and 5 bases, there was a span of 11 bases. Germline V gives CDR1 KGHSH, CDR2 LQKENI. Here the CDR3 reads CASSPPGAYRNTIYF. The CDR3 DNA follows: TGTGCCAGCTCACCACCGGGGGCCTATAGAAACACCATATATTTT.

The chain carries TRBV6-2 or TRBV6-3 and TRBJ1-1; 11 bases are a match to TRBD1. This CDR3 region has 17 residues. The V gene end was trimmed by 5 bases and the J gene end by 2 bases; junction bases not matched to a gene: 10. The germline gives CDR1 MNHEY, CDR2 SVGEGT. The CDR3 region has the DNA TGTGCCAGCAGTGCATGGACAGGGGGCTGGGGAAACACTGAAGCTTTCTTT. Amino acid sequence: CASSAWTGGWGNTEAFF.

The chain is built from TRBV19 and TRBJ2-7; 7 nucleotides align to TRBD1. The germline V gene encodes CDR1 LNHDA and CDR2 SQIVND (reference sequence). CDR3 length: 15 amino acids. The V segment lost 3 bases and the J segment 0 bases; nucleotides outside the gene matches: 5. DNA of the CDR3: TGTGCCAGTAGTATTAGGACAGGTAGCTCCTACGAGCAGTACTTC. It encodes CASSIRTGSSYEQYF.

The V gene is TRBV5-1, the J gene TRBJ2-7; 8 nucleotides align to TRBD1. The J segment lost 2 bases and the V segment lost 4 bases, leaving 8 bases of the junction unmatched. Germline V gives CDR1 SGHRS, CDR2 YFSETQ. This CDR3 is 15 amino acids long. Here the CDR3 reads CASSPGQVITYEQYF. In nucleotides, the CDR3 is TGCGCCAGCAGCCCGGGACAGGTTATAACCTACGAGCAGTACTTC.